Below are 19 T cell receptor beta chains sequenced from a single sample in a study of shared clonotypes between healthy human individuals. TCRdb keeps only in-frame clones here, not all; method: immunoSEQ multiplex PCR. The sample includes about 1,900,000 clones, around 96% of them seen just once. Positive CCR7 selection of CD45RO-negative cells yielded the naive CD8 cells, and terminally differentiated effector memory CD45RA+ cells were excluded. The sequenced sample was naive CD8+ T cells sorted from blood. These receptors came from a man aged 18 to 35 in good health.

The genes are TRBV4-3 and TRBJ2-1, with D perhaps TRBD1 (6 bases). Trimming shortened V by 0 bases and J by 6 bases, and 15 bases separated the two germline ends. The CDR3 covers 16 residues. Germline loops: CDR1 LGHNA, CDR2 YSLEER. This CDR3 is CASSQDWPGAFNEQFF. The CDR3 DNA reads as TGCGCCAGCAGCCAAGATTGGCCAGGGGCCTTCAATGAGCAGTTCTTC.

This chain connects TRBV4-1 to TRBJ2-1, with a possible D match to TRBD1 (5 bases). The CDR3 covers 16 residues. In germline, CDR1 is MGHRA, CDR2 YSYEKL. Trimming left V 4 bases short and J 2 bases short, with 15 bases between. This CDR3 is CASSPRAGFPYNEQFF. CDR3 DNA sequence: TGCGCCAGCAGCCCAAGGGCAGGGTTTCCCTACAATGAGCAGTTCTTC.

The count of this clone is one. Other DNA variants within this sample encode the same CDR3. The chain links TRBV2 to TRBJ2-5; TRBD2 agrees at 14 bases. Trimming at V came to 4 bases and at J to 3 bases, leaving 4 bases not matched to a gene. Germline V gene data show CDR1 as SNHLY and CDR2 as FYNNEI. This CDR3 has 16 residues. This CDR3 reads CASSVPGLAGEETQYF. The CDR3 DNA reads TGTGCCAGCAGTGTACCGGGACTAGCGGGGGAAGAGACCCAGTACTTC.

The rearrangement uses TRBV15 and TRBJ2-1, with D maybe TRBD1 (6 bases). The CDR3 has 17 residues. V lost 2 bases to trimming and J lost 3 bases, with 17 bases between them. Germline CDR1 LNHNV, CDR2 YYDKDF (reference sequence). The CDR3 DNA sequence: TGTGCCACCAGCAGATTTGAGCCGACAGGTTTCTACAATGAGCAGTTCTTC. Protein product: CATSRFEPTGFYNEQFF.

Worth noting for this clone: Other nucleotide sequences in the sample specify the same CDR3. This sequence joins TRBV4-1 and TRBJ2-7, with 7 bases that match TRBD2. With V trimmed by 0 bases and J by 1 base, 0 bases remained unmatched. There are 14 residues in the CDR3. The germline V gene has CDR1 MGHRA and CDR2 YSYEKL. CDR3 DNA: TGCGCCAGCAGCCAAGAGGGGGGGTCCTACGAGCAGTACTTC. Its protein is CASSQEGGSYEQYF.

Worth noting for this clone: This CDR3 is also generated by other DNA sequences in the sample. V is TRBV27 and J is TRBJ2-7; perhaps TRBD2 as D (6 bases). V lost 5 bases and J 2 bases, leaving 13 bases between the germline ends. The CDR3 runs 14 residues. The germline CDR1 and CDR2 sequences are MNHEY and SMNVEV (reference sequence). The CDR3 sequence is CASSPPAGTYEQYF. CDR3 bases: TGTGCCAGCAGTCCCCCCGCGGGGACCTACGAGCAGTACTTC.

The chain combines TRBV28 with TRBJ2-3; TRBD1 agrees at 7 bases. This CDR3 contains 15 residues. V trimming: 4 bases; J trimming: 4 bases; junction bases outside the gene matches: 8. Germline assignment: CDR1 MDHEN and CDR2 SYDVKM. Here the CDR3 DNA reads TGTGCCAGCAGTTATGACAGGGTGGGCGCAGATACGCAGTATTTT. This encodes CASSYDRVGADTQYF.

This clone was detected only once. The V and J genes are TRBV6-5 and TRBJ2-5, with TRBD2 matching over 7 bases. This CDR3 spans 12 amino acids. The V segment lost 0 bases and the J segment 11 bases; nucleotides outside the gene matches: 3. Germline V CDR1 and CDR2: MNHEY, SVGAGI. The CDR3 protein is CASSYSAGEQYF. In DNA form, the CDR3 reads TGTGCCAGCAGTTACTCTGCGGGGGAGCAGTACTTC.

V and J are TRBV7-9 and TRBJ1-3, with D tentatively TRBD1 (5 bases). The CDR3 is 16 amino acids. CDR1 is SEHNR, CDR2 FQNEAQ, per germline (reference sequence). Trimming removed 3 bases at V and 0 bases at J, with 12 bases between. CDR3 coding DNA: TGTGCCAGCAGCTTTACCGACAGTATCTCTGGAAACACCATATATTTT. It is translated as CASSFTDSISGNTIYF.

The gene calls are TRBV7-9 and TRBJ2-7, with D tentatively TRBD1 or TRBD2 (5 bases each). The germline V gene has CDR1 SEHNR and CDR2 FQNEAQ (reference sequence). V lost 5 bases, J lost 6 bases, and 17 bases lay in between. The CDR3 spans 14 residues. CDR3 residues: CASSNRIAEGEQYF. In nucleotides, the CDR3 is TGTGCCAGCAGCAACAGGATCGCCGAGGGCGAGCAGTACTTC.

The chain is built from TRBV19 and TRBJ1-4; D is unclear. The ends were cut back, 4 bases at V and 0 bases at J, with 12 bases in the middle. Per germline, CDR1 LNHDA and CDR2 SQIVND (reference sequence). The CDR3 length is 16 residues. DNA of the CDR3: TGTGCCAGTAGTAGACCTCATATTTCAACTAATGAAAAACTGTTTTTT. Translated: CASSRPHISTNEKLFF.

This chain connects TRBV30 to TRBJ2-7; a weak D match, TRBD1 (6 bases). Germline CDR1 is GTSNPN and CDR2 is SVGIG (reference sequence). V shed 4 bases and J shed 7 bases, with 20 bases lying between them. There are 14 residues in the CDR3. DNA of the CDR3: TGTGCCTGGACCCCACAACCAGGGGCACCGGAGCAGTACTTC. Protein sequence: CAWTPQPGAPEQYF.

The chain links TRBV27 to TRBJ2-1, with D tentatively TRBD2 (8 bases). V was trimmed by 5 bases and J by 3 bases, leaving 14 bases between them. CDR1 MNHEY and CDR2 SMNVEV come from the germline V gene (reference sequence). This CDR3 has 15 amino acids. The CDR3, as DNA: TGTGCCAGCAGTCGGGGGGGACAGAACTACAATGAGCAGTTCTTC. Its protein is CASSRGGQNYNEQFF.

This rearrangement joins TRBV5-4 to TRBJ1-1; D gene ambiguous. Germline V gene data show CDR1 as SGHNT and CDR2 as YYREEE (reference sequence). Trimming stripped 0 bases from V and 0 bases from J, with 9 bases between. The CDR3 runs to 15 residues. The CDR3 DNA reads TGTGCCAGCAGCTTGGCGCAGGAAATGAACACTGAAGCTTTCTTT. Its protein product is CASSLAQEMNTEAFF.

On this clone: This specimen includes other DNA sequences encoding the same CDR3. This chain joins TRBV11-2 and TRBJ1-4; D perhaps matches TRBD1 (6 bases). Trimming cost V 0 bases and J 7 bases, with 9 bases left between them. This CDR3 region has 14 residues. Germline V gene data show CDR1 as SGHAT and CDR2 as FQNNGV. The CDR3 DNA reads as TGTGCCAGCAGCTTAGAGGCCAGGGGTGAAAAACTGTTTTTT. This encodes CASSLEARGEKLFF.

Notes on this clone: A junction end diverges from the germline sequence, so it may reflect a read error. The chain's CDR3 is CASSFGQLSYEQYF. CDR3 bases: TGTGCTAGCAGCTTCGGACAGCTCTCCTACGAGCAGTACTTC. The chain combines TRBV7-7 with TRBJ2-7; D possibly corresponds to TRBD1 (6 bases). Germline V gives CDR1 SSHAT, CDR2 FNYEAQ (reference sequence). The CDR3 is made up of 14 amino acids.

The genes are TRBV6-6 and TRBJ2-7; D unresolved. The CDR3 is made up of 16 amino acids. Deletions cut 2 bases from V and 2 bases from J, with 16 bases between. CDR1 and CDR2 (germline): MNHNY, SVGAGI (reference sequence). CDR3 protein: CASSYPGSWVPYEQYF. CDR3 bases: TGTGCCAGCAGTTACCCGGGTAGCTGGGTCCCCTACGAGCAGTACTTC.

This chain uses TRBV11-2 with TRBJ2-5; 7 bases align to TRBD2. The CDR3 spans 17 residues. With 2 bases clipped from V and 1 base from J, the junction kept 10 bases outside the gene matches. The germline V gene has CDR1 SGHAT and CDR2 FQNNGV. Here the CDR3 reads CASSLRVARLAQETQYF. CDR3 DNA sequence: TGTGCCAGCAGCTTAAGGGTTGCGCGACTAGCCCAAGAGACCCAGTACTTC.

This chain connects TRBV5-4 to TRBJ2-1; D unresolved. The CDR3 covers 11 residues. Germline CDR1 SGHNT, CDR2 YYREEE (reference sequence). Trimming took 7 bases from V and 9 from J, leaving 11 bases between them. CDR3 nucleotide sequence: TGTGCCAGCGTTAGTGGTGCTGAGCAGTTCTTC. Translating it yields CASVSGAEQFF.